This is a list of T cell receptor beta chains from one sample in a study of T cell responses to AZD1222 COVID-19 vaccine. The repertoire was sequenced with immunoSEQ multiplex PCR; TCRdb's copy has only in-frame clones and lacks some. The sample lists over 100,000 clones; about 89% were seen once. Source: peripheral blood, taken on day 0 of AZD1222 vaccination. These receptors were taken from an adult in good health. Both conserved end residues are part of each CDR3. A D gene is named only where the DNA matches it firmly. Clone size is shown for a subset of rows, as once, few, many or a class of expanded clone.

d_gene: TRBD1
abundance: .
j_gene: TRBJ1-5
v_gene: TRBV6-5
CDR3nt: TGTGCCAGCAGTTCACAGGGGGGGGTTAGCAATCAGCCCCAGCATTTT
CDR3aa: CASSSQGGVSNQPQHF

d_gene: .
abundance: once
j_gene: TRBJ2-4
v_gene: TRBV2
CDR3nt: TGTGCCAGTTCCCTCGGGCAATACATTCAGTACTTC
CDR3aa: CASSLGQYIQYF

d_gene: TRBD2
abundance: .
j_gene: TRBJ2-5
v_gene: TRBV6-6
CDR3nt: TGTGCCAGCAGTTACGTCGGGGGGGCCATAGAGACCCAGTACTTC
CDR3aa: CASSYVGGAIETQYF

d_gene: .
abundance: .
j_gene: TRBJ1-1
v_gene: TRBV25-1
CDR3nt: TGTGCCAGCCGGGGGAAAATGAACACTGAAGCTTTCTTT
CDR3aa: CASRGKMNTEAFF

d_gene: .
abundance: .
j_gene: TRBJ2-3
v_gene: TRBV30
CDR3nt: TGTGCCTGGAAGGCGGGGACCGGGGGTACGCAGTATTTT
CDR3aa: CAWKAGTGGTQYF

d_gene: TRBD2
abundance: .
j_gene: TRBJ2-7
v_gene: TRBV6-5
CDR3nt: TGTGCCAGCAGATCCCCCGGGGGGAGACAGTACTTC
CDR3aa: CASRSPGGRQYF

d_gene: .
abundance: .
j_gene: TRBJ2-1
v_gene: TRBV18
CDR3nt: TGTGCCAGCTCACCTCGATCCTACAATGAGCAGTTCTTC
CDR3aa: CASSPRSYNEQFF

d_gene: TRBD1
abundance: .
j_gene: TRBJ1-2
v_gene: TRBV18
CDR3nt: TGTGCCAGCTCAAACGACAGGGTCAATGGCTACACCTTC
CDR3aa: CASSNDRVNGYTF

d_gene: .
abundance: once
j_gene: TRBJ1-5
v_gene: TRBV6-5
CDR3nt: TGTGCCAGCAGCACCTTGGGGGGCGGCAATCAGCCCCAGCATTTT
CDR3aa: CASSTLGGGNQPQHF

d_gene: .
abundance: .
j_gene: TRBJ2-7
v_gene: TRBV5-4
CDR3nt: TGTGCCAGCAGCTTGGGTGACAAAGCCTACGAGCAGTACTTC
CDR3aa: CASSLGDKAYEQYF

d_gene: .
abundance: .
j_gene: TRBJ1-2
v_gene: TRBV29-1
CDR3nt: TGCAGCGTATGGCAGGATGGTGGCTACACCTTC
CDR3aa: CSVWQDGGYTF

d_gene: .
abundance: .
j_gene: TRBJ2-5
v_gene: TRBV5-1
CDR3nt: TGCGCCAGCACCACGGATTACCAAGAGACCCAGTACTTC
CDR3aa: CASTTDYQETQYF

d_gene: TRBD2
abundance: .
j_gene: TRBJ2-3
v_gene: TRBV11-3
CDR3nt: TGTGCCAGCAGCATAAGCGGGGAGAGCACAGATACGCAGTATTTT
CDR3aa: CASSISGESTDTQYF

d_gene: TRBD1
abundance: .
j_gene: TRBJ2-7
v_gene: TRBV5-6
CDR3nt: TGTGCCAGCAGCATATCCGGGACAGGGGGCCTCGAGCAGTACTTC
CDR3aa: CASSISGTGGLEQYF

d_gene: .
abundance: .
j_gene: TRBJ2-7
v_gene: TRBV11-2
CDR3nt: TGTGCCAGCAGCTATACTATGGCGGGGACCTACGAGCAGTACTTC
CDR3aa: CASSYTMAGTYEQYF

d_gene: .
abundance: .
j_gene: TRBJ2-1
v_gene: TRBV11-2
CDR3nt: TGTGCCAGCAGCCCTTGGGGTAGCGGAAGCAATGAGCAGTTCTTC
CDR3aa: CASSPWGSGSNEQFF

d_gene: TRBD1
abundance: .
j_gene: TRBJ1-6
v_gene: TRBV5-4
CDR3nt: TGTGCCAGCAGCGATCCCGGGACAGGGGCACCAAATTCACCCCTCCACTTT
CDR3aa: CASSDPGTGAPNSPLHF

d_gene: .
abundance: .
j_gene: TRBJ2-1
v_gene: TRBV27
CDR3nt: TGTGCCAGCAGTTTATTGGGGAAGCATTCCTACAATGAGCAGTTCTTC
CDR3aa: CASSLLGKHSYNEQFF

d_gene: .
abundance: once
j_gene: TRBJ2-3
v_gene: TRBV13
CDR3nt: TGTGCCAGCACTCGTGGGGGGACACGGCCAGATACGCAGTATTTT
CDR3aa: CASTRGGTRPDTQYF

d_gene: TRBD1
abundance: .
j_gene: TRBJ2-7
v_gene: TRBV4-1
CDR3nt: TGCGCCAGCAGCCAAGTAGGGGGCCACGAGCAGTACTTC
CDR3aa: CASSQVGGHEQYF

d_gene: .
abundance: once
j_gene: TRBJ2-5
v_gene: TRBV24-1
CDR3nt: TGTGCCACCATGGTTTCCGACGGGGAGACCCAGTACTTC
CDR3aa: CATMVSDGETQYF

d_gene: .
abundance: .
j_gene: TRBJ2-7
v_gene: TRBV29-1
CDR3nt: TGCAGCGTTGTAAAGGACTCCTACGAGCAGTACTTC
CDR3aa: CSVVKDSYEQYF

d_gene: .
abundance: .
j_gene: TRBJ2-7
v_gene: TRBV7-2
CDR3nt: TGTGCCAGCAGCTTAGGGTCCTACGAGCAGTACTTC
CDR3aa: CASSLGSYEQYF

d_gene: TRBD2
abundance: .
j_gene: TRBJ2-7
v_gene: TRBV25-1
CDR3nt: TGTGCCAGCAGTGGGGGGCTAGCGGGGAGCTCCTACGAGCAGTACTTC
CDR3aa: CASSGGLAGSSYEQYF

d_gene: .
abundance: .
j_gene: TRBJ1-1
v_gene: TRBV7-9
CDR3nt: TGTGCCAGCAGCTCTAACGAGTTGACTTCCATGAACACTGAAGCTTTCTTT
CDR3aa: CASSSNELTSMNTEAFF